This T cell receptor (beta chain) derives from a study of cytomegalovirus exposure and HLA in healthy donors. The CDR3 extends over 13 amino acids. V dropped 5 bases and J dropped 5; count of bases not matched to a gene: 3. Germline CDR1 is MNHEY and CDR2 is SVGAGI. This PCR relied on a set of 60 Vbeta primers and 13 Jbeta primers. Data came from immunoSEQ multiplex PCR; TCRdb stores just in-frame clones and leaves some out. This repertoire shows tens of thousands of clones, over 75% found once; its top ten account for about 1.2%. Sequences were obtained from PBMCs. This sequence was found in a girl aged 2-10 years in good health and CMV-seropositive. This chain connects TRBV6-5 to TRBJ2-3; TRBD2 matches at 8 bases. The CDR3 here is CASSNGGGDTQYF. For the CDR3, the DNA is TGTGCCAGCAGTAACGGGGGGGGAGATACGCAGTATTTT.